The present entry profiles one TCR beta chain with its context. Antigen unknown. TCRdb re-analysed the RACE reads in MiXCR, keeping a single row per CDR3 protein. Here the sample spans about 140,000 distinct CDR3 sequences, approximately 12% being singletons. The data originate from a study of human T cells and chemical hapten exposure. Study-wide findings and caveats: Each of the donors had alopecia, so their immune responses may not resemble those of healthy people.

Noted time point: patch test 2, 6 weeks after DPC sensitization. Treatment of the sample: therapeutic diphenylcyclopropenone sensitization with weekly scalp DPC. CDR3 size: 16 residues. Looked up from germline, CDR1 is SEHNR and CDR2 is FQNEAQ (reference sequence). V was clipped by 1 base and J by 0 bases, with 9 bases between them. The sample was whole blood, taken in connection with sensitization to the hapten diphenylcyclopropenone (DPC). The sequence was obtained from a woman aged 45-60 years with alopecia areata. Some clones in this sample may be carry-over from other donors' samples. The chain couples TRBV7-9 to TRBJ2-2; D gene unclear. CDR3 DNA: TGTGCCAGCAGCTTAGAGGACCCCGCGAACACCGGGGAGCTGTTTTTT. Translated: CASSLEDPANTGELFF.